Following are 17 T cell receptor beta chains from one sample sequenced in a study of T-cell memory formation after mild COVID-19. Each CDR3 protein is one row after TCRdb ran MiXCR on the 5' RACE reads. This table holds about 470,000 distinct CDR3 sequences, 15% to 20% found once. Sequenced material: PBMCs or a T cell subset sorted from them (not recorded which). These receptors originate from an adult woman who had mild COVID-19 (a few samples of this study predate the infection). Cell type and time point are not known.

This clonotype has more than one count but fewer than ten. V gene TRBV5-1 combines with J gene TRBJ2-4, with TRBD2 as a possible D gene (6 bases). Germline CDR1 SGHRS, CDR2 YFSETQ. The germline V and J ends were trimmed by 0 bases and 0 bases, with 10 bases remaining between them. The CDR3 spans 16 residues. This CDR3 is CASSLEGGRAKNIQYF. Written as DNA, the CDR3 is TGCGCCAGCAGCTTGGAAGGAGGGCGAGCCAAAAACATTCAGTACTTC. The variable domain in full, completed from reference TRBV5-1 and TRBJ2-4, reads KAGVTQTPRYLIKTRGQQVTLSCSPISGHRSVSWYQQTPGQGLQFLFEYFSETQRNKGNFPGRFSGRQFSNSRSEMNVSTLELGDSALYLCASSLEGGRAKNIQYFGAGTRLSVL.

This clonotype was observed a handful of times. The V and J genes are TRBV9 and TRBJ1-2; no firm D call. V was shortened by 0 bases and J by 1 base, with 7 bases between the two germline ends. CDR1 and CDR2 (germline): SGDLS, YYNGEE. The CDR3 extends over 14 amino acids. As DNA, the CDR3 is TGTGCCAGCAGCGTAGTGGGCAGTAACTATGGCTACACCTTC. Translating it yields CASSVVGSNYGYTF.

V and J are TRBV20-1 and TRBJ1-6, with D maybe TRBD1 (5 bases). V was trimmed by 5 bases and J by 18 bases, leaving 17 bases between them. The CDR3 spans 11 residues. Per the germline V gene, CDR1 is DFQATT and CDR2 is SNEGSKA (reference sequence). This chain's CDR3 is CSAGTTRDPHF. The DNA for the CDR3 is TGCAGTGCTGGCACAACTCGGGACCCCCACTTT.

Remarks on this clonotype: Its ends do not fully match the called genes, so a read error is possible. The chain employs TRBV25-1 and TRBJ2-5, with D possibly called TRBD1 or TRBD2 (6 bases each). This CDR3 region has 13 residues. Germline V lookup: CDR1 MGHDK, CDR2 SYGVNS. This CDR3 is CASSDGGRATEDF. The CDR3, as DNA: TGTGCCAGCAGTGACGGGGGCCGGGCTACAGAGGACTTC.

This rearrangement joins TRBV30 to TRBJ1-2; D call uncertain. CDR1 and CDR2 from the germline V gene are GTSNPN and SVGIG (reference sequence). Trimming took 3 bases from V and 2 from J, leaving 7 bases between them. The CDR3 covers 12 residues. CDR3 amino acids: CAWRSRNYGYTF. CDR3 DNA: TGTGCCTGGAGATCTAGGAACTATGGCTACACCTTC.

This clonotype was seen more than once but under ten times. The chain links TRBV5-1 to TRBJ2-1; no clear D. CDR3 length: 11 amino acids. V lost 10 bases to trimming and J lost 4 bases, with 9 bases between them. Germline CDR1 SGHRS, CDR2 YFSETQ. In DNA, the CDR3 is TGCGCCTCCATGTCGTACAATGAGCAGTTCTTC. Encoded protein: CASMSYNEQFF.

This clonotype has just a few counts. V usage is TRBV9 and J usage is TRBJ2-7, with 7 bases matching TRBD1. Trimming removed 1 base from V and 0 bases from J; junction bases left unmatched: 4. The CDR3 has 15 residues. Germline V gives CDR1 SGDLS, CDR2 YYNGEE. The CDR3 is CASSVNDRDSYEQYF. For the CDR3, the DNA is TGTGCCAGCAGCGTAAACGACAGGGACTCCTACGAGCAGTACTTC.

This clonotype has only a few counts. J is TRBJ2-1 and V is TRBV11-3, with a possible D match to TRBD2 (5 bases). The germline V and J ends were trimmed by 6 bases and 6 bases, with 15 bases remaining between them. Germline V CDR1 and CDR2: SGHNT, YENEEA. This CDR3 is built from 14 residues. For the CDR3, the DNA is TGTGCCAGCAGGGCGAGGGCCCCCCTCAATGAGCAGTTCTTC. This codes for CASRARAPLNEQFF.

The sample holds a few counts of this clonotype. J is TRBJ1-1 and V is TRBV25-1, with D possibly TRBD1 on 6 matching bases. The germline V gene encodes CDR1 MGHDK and CDR2 SYGVNS. V lost 8 bases and J 3 bases, leaving 13 bases between the germline ends. This CDR3 is built from 13 residues. The CDR3 is CASQINRDTEAFF. The CDR3 DNA follows: TGTGCCAGCCAGATAAACAGGGACACTGAAGCTTTCTTT.

J is TRBJ2-3 and V is TRBV7-6; D remains ambiguous. This CDR3 contains 14 residues. The germline CDR1 and CDR2 sequences are SGHVS and FNYEAQ. Deletions cut 5 bases from V and 1 base from J, with 10 bases between. The CDR3 sequence is CASSDVRGTDTQYF. The DNA for the CDR3 is TGTGCCAGCAGCGACGTACGAGGCACAGATACGCAGTATTTT.

The chain has TRBV11-2 and TRBJ2-1; TRBD2 might be the D (5 bases). Germline values: CDR1 SGHAT, CDR2 FQNNGV. The CDR3 is 16 residues long. Trimming took off 5 bases at V and 7 bases at J, with 21 bases between the two ends. This CDR3 is CASSPSAHGDSNEQFF. The CDR3 nucleotides read TGTGCCAGCAGCCCCTCGGCCCACGGGGATTCGAATGAGCAGTTCTTC.

The sample holds a few counts of this clonotype. Its ends do not fully match the called genes, so a read error is possible. This chain connects TRBV20-1 to TRBJ2-7, with a tentative D call TRBD1 (6 bases). Looked up from germline, CDR1 is DFQATT and CDR2 is SNEGSKA (reference sequence). The CDR3 length is 9 residues. The CDR3 loop is CSVFRGDIF. CDR3 nucleotide sequence: TGCAGTGTATTCAGGGGAGATATTTTC.

The rearrangement links TRBV30 to TRBJ2-1; TRBD2 matches at 11 bases. This CDR3 has 13 amino acids. From germline, CDR1 is GTSNPN and CDR2 SVGIG (reference sequence). In DNA, the CDR3 is TGTGGGTTGCGTAGCGGGAGGGGATATGAGCAGTTCTTC. This sequence encodes CGLRSGRGYEQFF.

The chain links TRBV21-1 to TRBJ2-5; TRBD1, as called in the table, went unchecked against the DNA. TRBV21-1 is reported as a pseudogene. The CDR3 sequence is 15 residues long. CDR3 sequence: CASPRTLQGWETQYF. The CDR3 DNA sequence: TGTGCCAGCCCCAGAACCCTACAGGGATGGGAGACCCAGTACTTC.

The chain is built from TRBV18 and TRBJ1-5; 8 bases agree with TRBD1. J gave up 6 bases and V 0 bases, and 7 bases lay outside the gene matches. The CDR3 extends over 16 amino acids. The germline CDR1 and CDR2 sequences are KGHSH and LQKENI. CDR3 sequence: CASSPPTRTGIQPQHF. CDR3 coding DNA: TGTGCCAGCTCACCACCCACCCGGACAGGGATTCAGCCCCAGCATTTT. Variable domain in full (rest from reference TRBV18 and TRBJ1-5): NAGVMQNPRHLVRRRGQEARLRCSPMKGHSHVYWYRQLPEEGLKFMVYLQKENIIDESGMPKERFSAEFPKEGPSILRIQQVVRGDSAAYFCASSPPTRTGIQPQHFGDGTRLSIL.

The table lists this clonotype with a few counts. The genes are TRBV4-1 and TRBJ2-7; 11 positions match TRBD1. This CDR3 spans 15 amino acids. The V and J ends lost 2 bases and 3 bases, in that order; junction bases with no gene match: 3. Germline lookup yields CDR1 MGHRA and CDR2 YSYEKL. The CDR3 here is CASSQPGTGGYEQYF. As DNA, the CDR3 is TGCGCCAGCAGCCAACCCGGGACAGGGGGCTACGAGCAGTACTTC.

The rearrangement links TRBV21-1 to TRBJ1-1; TRBD1 reflects the table's D call only, with no check against the DNA. TRBV21-1 is designated a pseudogene. The CDR3 consists of 13 residues. The CDR3 nucleotides read TGTGCCAGCAGCAAGGGACAGACTGGTGAAGCTTTCTTT. Translation: CASSKGQTGEAFF.